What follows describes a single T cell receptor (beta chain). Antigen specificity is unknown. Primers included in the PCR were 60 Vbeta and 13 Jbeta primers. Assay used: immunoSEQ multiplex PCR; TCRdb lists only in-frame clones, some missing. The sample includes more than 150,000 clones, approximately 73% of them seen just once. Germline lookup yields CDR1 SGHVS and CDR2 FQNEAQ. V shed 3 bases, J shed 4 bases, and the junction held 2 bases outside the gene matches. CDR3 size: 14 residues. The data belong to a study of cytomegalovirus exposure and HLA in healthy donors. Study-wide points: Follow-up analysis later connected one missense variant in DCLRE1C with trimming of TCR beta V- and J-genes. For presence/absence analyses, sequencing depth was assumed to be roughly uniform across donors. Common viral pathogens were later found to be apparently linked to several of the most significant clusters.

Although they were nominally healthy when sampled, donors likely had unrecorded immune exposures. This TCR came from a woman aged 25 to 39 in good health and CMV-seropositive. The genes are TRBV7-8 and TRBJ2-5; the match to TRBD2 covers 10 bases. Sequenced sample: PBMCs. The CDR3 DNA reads TGTGCCAGCAGCTTTGGACTAGCGGCAGAGACCCAGTACTTC. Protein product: CASSFGLAAETQYF.